Following are 14 T cell receptor beta chains from one sample sequenced in a study of blood T cell repertoires in COVID-19. Libraries were prepared by immunoSEQ multiplex PCR; TCRdb keeps only in-frame clonotypes and omits some of them. The data contain a few hundred thousand clones, about 86% of them singletons. The sample taken for sequencing was PBMCs or T cells enriched from blood (not recorded which). These receptors originate from a man aged 25-45 years with acute COVID-19.

This clone has more than one count but fewer than ten. The chain uses TRBV28 and TRBJ1-2; D remains ambiguous. Germline CDR1 reads MDHEN; CDR2 reads SYDVKM. V lost 5 bases to trimming and J lost 4 bases, with 5 bases between them. The CDR3 runs to 11 residues. CDR3 in amino acids: CASSRGYGYTF. The CDR3 coding sequence is TGTGCCAGCAGTCGGGGCTATGGCTACACCTTC.

Here the CDR3 reads CASSVTRETEAFF. CDR3 sequence (DNA): TGTGCCAGCAGCGTCACCAGGGAAACTGAAGCTTTCTTT. J is TRBJ1-1 and V is TRBV9; D is perhaps TRBD1 (5 bases). Germline CDR1 SGDLS, CDR2 YYNGEE. The V gene lost 2 bases and the J gene lost 5 bases, with 10 bases spanning the gap. The CDR3 is 13 amino acids.

This clone was seen more than once but under ten times. The genes are TRBV12-3 or TRBV12-4 and TRBJ1-1; D call uncertain. CDR3 length: 13 amino acids. Trimming pared 6 bases from V and 1 base from J, leaving 9 bases between. CDR3: CASSKHENTEAFF. The DNA of the CDR3 is TGTGCCAGCAGCAAACACGAGAACACTGAAGCTTTCTTT.

This chain joins TRBV18 and TRBJ2-7, with TRBD2 matching 11 bases. The V and J ends lost 3 bases and 5 bases, in that order; junction bases with no gene match: 15. The CDR3 extends over 18 amino acids. The germline V gene has CDR1 KGHSH and CDR2 LQKENI. DNA of the CDR3: TGTGCCAGCTCACCCCGTAGCTGGGAACTAGCGGGAGTGAACGAGCAGTACGTC. The encoded protein is CASSPRSWELAGVNEQYV.

The CDR3, as DNA: TGTGCCAGCAGTGAAGTCGGGGGGACAGGGCTCGAGCAGTACGTC. This translates into CASSEVGGTGLEQYV. The gene calls are TRBV6-1 and TRBJ2-7, with TRBD1 identical over 9 bases. CDR3 length equals 15 residues. CDR1 and CDR2 (germline): MNHNS, SASEGT. After removal of 1 base from V and 6 bases from J, the junction contained 7 bases not matched to a gene.

The chain is built from TRBV19 and TRBJ1-1; D gene ambiguous. The CDR3 totals 17 residues. Between the trimmed V and J ends, which lost 2 bases and 0 bases, there was a span of 16 bases. CDR1 is LNHDA and CDR2 is SQIVND in the germline V gene (reference sequence). The CDR3 DNA is TGTGCCAGTAGTATAAGTGGGCGATCATCCCTGAACACTGAAGCTTTCTTT. Translation: CASSISGRSSLNTEAFF.

The chain couples TRBV5-1 to TRBJ2-3; 10 nucleotides align to TRBD2. Unmatched junction bases numbered 8, after V lost 6 bases and J lost 4 bases. The length of the CDR3 is 15 residues. Germline assignment: CDR1 SGHRS and CDR2 YFSETQ. DNA of the CDR3: TGCGCCAGCACCCCCGTAGCGGGGGGAGCAGATACGCAGTATTTT. Protein product: CASTPVAGGADTQYF.

The chain recombines TRBV7-8 with TRBJ1-5; no clear D. Germline V gives CDR1 SGHVS, CDR2 FQNEAQ. CDR3 length equals 14 residues. Trimming shortened V by 2 bases and J by 1 base, and 6 bases separated the two germline ends. The DNA of the CDR3 is TGTGCCAGCAGCTTATGGGAGAGCAATCAGCCCCAGCATTTT. Protein: CASSLWESNQPQHF.

CDR3 protein: CASSGTDREAKNIQYF. CDR3 bases: TGTGCCAGCAGTGGAACGGACAGGGAAGCCAAAAACATTCAGTACTTC. This sequence joins TRBV6-1 and TRBJ2-4; 8 bases line up with TRBD1. Per germline, CDR1 MNHNS and CDR2 SASEGT. V was clipped by 4 bases and J by 0 bases; unmatched bases: 5. The CDR3 extends over 16 amino acids.

The chain recombines TRBV2 with TRBJ1-2; no definite D call. From germline, CDR1 is SNHLY and CDR2 FYNNEI. The CDR3 is made up of 15 amino acids. V was pared by 3 bases and J by 3 bases, with 14 bases between. In DNA, the CDR3 is TGTGCCAGCAGTGACAGTTTGCAGCGAGACTATGGCTACACCTTC. Its protein product is CASSDSLQRDYGYTF.

The CDR3 sequence is CAISDGSSSTDTQYF. In nucleotides, the CDR3 is TGTGCCATCAGTGACGGTAGCAGTAGCACAGATACGCAGTATTTT. V is TRBV10-3 and J is TRBJ2-3; D unresolved. Germline-derived CDR1 and CDR2 are ENHRY and SYGVKD. The CDR3 contains 15 residues. Trimming took 3 bases from V and 0 from J, leaving 10 bases between them.

The chain combines TRBV24-1 with TRBJ1-2; the D is unclear. V was trimmed by 6 bases and J by 4 bases, leaving 11 bases between them. This CDR3 comprises 13 residues. Germline assignment: CDR1 KGHDR and CDR2 SFDVKD. Here the CDR3 reads CATSIGDSYGYTF. The CDR3 coding sequence is TGTGCCACCAGTATCGGAGACTCCTATGGCTACACCTTC.

The V gene is TRBV2, the J gene TRBJ1-2; D may be TRBD1 (6 bases). The CDR3 covers 13 residues. CDR1 SNHLY and CDR2 FYNNEI come from the germline V gene. Trimming removed 9 bases from V and 5 bases from J, with 16 bases in between. The CDR3 DNA reads TGTGCCAGTATGGGGGCCCCCCAATATGGCTACACCTTC. Translation: CASMGAPQYGYTF.

The rearrangement uses TRBV6-1 and TRBJ2-1; 7 nucleotides align to TRBD2. The CDR3 is 15 amino acids. Germline CDR1 and CDR2: MNHNS and SASEGT. With V trimmed by 1 base and J by 4 bases, 4 bases remained unmatched. The CDR3 DNA reads as TGTGCCAGCAGTGAAGGGCTAGCGGTGTACAATGAGCAGTTCTTC. Translated, it gives CASSEGLAVYNEQFF.